The entry below describes one T cell receptor (beta chain). The source of the sample is a study of CD8 T cells in ankylosing spondylitis. Using its own MiXCR run on the 5' RACE reads, TCRdb lists one record per CDR3 protein. Among about 250,000 distinct CDR3 sequences listed, more than 15% were seen once. Trimming took 0 bases from V and 6 from J, leaving 7 bases between them. CDR3 size: 13 residues. Germline CDR1 and CDR2: SGHDT and YYEEEE. The clonotype originates from a male donor with ankylosing spondylitis or in good health (not recorded which). The V gene is TRBV5-6, the J gene TRBJ2-4; no clear D gene. Sequences were obtained from blood, either unsorted or a sorted T cell fraction (not recorded which). CDR3 sequence: CASSLVVGNIQYF. CDR3 DNA: TGTGCCAGCAGCTTGGTCGTGGGAAACATTCAGTACTTC.